These T cell receptor beta chains were read from a single sample in a study of T-cell reconstitution after alpha-beta-depleted transplantation in children. One entry per CDR3 protein results from TCRdb running MiXCR on the PCR reads. In the table there are a few hundred thousand distinct CDR3 sequences, approximately 41% of which are singletons. The material sequenced was PBMCs, taken before TCRalphabeta/CD19-depleted stem cell transplant. These receptor sequences come from a girl aged 2 to 10 with aplastic anemia, due to receive a stem cell transplant. Each CDR3 is given with its conserved first and last residue. D genes are given only for firm matches. Clone size appears in some rows only: once, few, many, or a class for an expanded clone.

d_call j_call v_call clone_size cdr3_aa cdr3_nt
TRBD1 TRBJ2-1 TRBV28 - CASSEDRAYNEQFF TGTGCCAGCAGTGAGGACAGGGCCTACAATGAGCAGTTCTTC
- TRBJ2-7 TRBV27 - CASSLRAGSSYEQYF TGTGCCAGCAGTCTTCGCGCGGGTTCATCCTACGAGCAGTACTTC
TRBD2 TRBJ2-2 TRBV4-2 many CASSQFSGRAGTGELFF TGTGCCAGCAGCCAATTTAGCGGGAGGGCCGGAACCGGGGAGCTGTTTTTT
TRBD2 TRBJ2-7 TRBV20-1 - CCARLIPSGRAIYEQYF TGCTGTGCTAGGTTAATTCCTAGCGGGAGGGCCATTTACGAGCAGTACTTC
- TRBJ2-7 TRBV7-9 - CASSDISYEQYF TGTGCCAGTTCGGACATCTCCTACGAGCAGTACTTC
- TRBJ2-5 TRBV28 many CASSSDGRQPQETQYF TGTGCCAGCAGTTCGGACGGACGGCAACCCCAAGAGACCCAGTACTTC
TRBD2 TRBJ2-3 TRBV5-3 few CARSLTNRSREGSEITDTQYF TGTGCCAGAAGCCTCACAAACAGGAGCAGGGAGGGCTCGGAAATCACAGATACGCAGTATTTT
- TRBJ2-7 TRBV5-1 - CASSLGRNYWVAYEQYF TGCGCCAGCAGCTTGGGCAGAAACTATTGGGTGGCGTACGAGCAGTACTTC
TRBD1 TRBJ2-7 TRBV6-5 - CASSLSGQGRHEQYF TGTGCCAGCAGTTTATCGGGACAGGGCCGCCACGAGCAGTACTTC
TRBD2 TRBJ2-7 TRBV7-9 - CASSAREAYSYEQYF TGTGCCAGCAGCGCACGGGAGGCCTACTCCTACGAGCAGTACTTC
TRBD1 TRBJ2-7 TRBV27 - CASNDQGALKQYF TGTGCCAGCAACGATCAGGGGGCGTTAAAGCAGTACTTC
- TRBJ2-1 TRBV6-1 few CASRTNLRGDRQFF TGTGCCAGCAGGACTAACCTTCGGGGTGACAGGCAGTTCTTC
- TRBJ2-7 TRBV20-1 - CSALRGGAGEQYF TGCAGTGCTCTCCGGGGCGGGGCGGGCGAGCAGTACTTC
- TRBJ2-6 TRBV18 - CASSPRAAGVSGANVLTF TGTGCCAGCTCACCACGAGCGGCGGGTGTCTCTGGGGCCAACGTCCTGACTTTC
- TRBJ1-3 TRBV20-1 many CSARVGDTIYF TGCAGTGCTAGAGTGGGGGACACCATATATTTT
- TRBJ2-2 TRBV12-3/TRBV12-4 - CASRMNTGELFF TGTGCCAGCAGGATGAACACCGGGGAGCTGTTTTTT
TRBD1 TRBJ1-2 TRBV11-2 - CASSWTGGGYTF TGTGCCAGCAGCTGGACAGGGGGAGGCTACACCTTC
- TRBJ1-1 TRBV21-1 - CASLPGGCVRGTEAFF TGTGCCAGCCTCCCTGGGGGCTGTGTGCGGGGAACTGAAGCTTTCTTT
TRBD1 TRBJ2-3 TRBV5-1 - CASSALQGADTQYF TGCGCCAGCAGCGCGCTACAGGGGGCAGATACGCAGTATTTT
- TRBJ2-2 TRBV7-2 - CASSLADAVGGELFF TGTGCCAGCAGCTTAGCAGACGCGGTGGGCGGGGAGCTGTTTTTT
TRBD1 TRBJ1-6 TRBV29-1 few CSVQTGVNSPLHF TGCAGCGTTCAGACAGGGGTTAATTCACCCCTCCACTTT
- TRBJ1-6 TRBV6-1 - CASSSSGWDNSPLHF TGTGCCAGCAGTAGCTCAGGGTGGGATAATTCACCCCTCCACTTT
- TRBJ1-1 TRBV12-3/TRBV12-4 few CASTHGRGFIYTEAFF TGTGCCAGCACCCACGGTAGGGGGTTTATTTATACTGAAGCTTTCTTT
TRBD2 TRBJ2-7 TRBV5-7 - CASSPQAGTSYEQYF TGTGCCAGCAGCCCACAAGCGGGGACCTCCTACGAGCAGTACTTC
TRBD1 TRBJ2-2 TRBV28 - CASSLRGGKSGELFF TGTGCCAGCAGTTTACGAGGGGGCAAGTCCGGGGAGCTGTTTTTT
- TRBJ2-3 TRBV7-9 many CASSLALRQSTDTQYF TGTGCCAGCAGCTTAGCCCTCAGGCAAAGCACAGATACGCAGTATTTT
- TRBJ1-1 TRBV7-9 - CASSQRENTEAFF TGTGCCAGCAGCCAGAGGGAGAACACTGAAGCTTTCTTT
- TRBJ2-1 TRBV19 few CASSMSQGSYNEQFF TGTGCCAGTAGTATGTCCCAGGGATCCTACAATGAGCAGTTCTTC
TRBD1 TRBJ2-1 TRBV29-1 few CSVEGLIDRGSNEQFF TGCAGCGTTGAAGGACTCATCGACAGGGGGAGCAATGAGCAGTTCTTC
TRBD2 TRBJ2-3 TRBV20-1 - CSADNSGTSGRGTDTQYF TGCAGTGCTGACAACTCCGGGACTAGCGGGAGGGGCACAGATACGCAGTATTTT
- TRBJ2-3 TRBV5-5 few CASSSGQGSDTQYF TGTGCCAGCAGCTCCGGGCAGGGCTCAGATACGCAGTATTTT
TRBD2 TRBJ2-7 TRBV6-1 few CASTPRAGGPYEQYF TGTGCCAGCACCCCACGAGCGGGAGGGCCCTACGAGCAGTACTTC
TRBD2 TRBJ2-7 TRBV5-1 - CASSLGTSDGQYF TGCGCCAGCAGCTTGGGGACTAGCGACGGGCAGTACTTC
- TRBJ1-1 TRBV6-1 many CASKFLGVTEAFF TGTGCCAGCAAATTTCTGGGTGTCACTGAAGCTTTCTTT
- TRBJ2-6 TRBV7-2 many CASGRDTSSGANVLTF TGTGCCAGCGGCCGGGACACTAGCTCTGGGGCCAACGTCCTGACTTTC
TRBD1 TRBJ1-2 TRBV5-1 once CASSEGQGGSGYTF TGCGCCAGCAGCGAGGGACAGGGGGGCTCTGGCTACACCTTC
- TRBJ2-6 TRBV15 - CATSPSRGDSGANVLTF TGTGCCACCAGCCCCTCCCGCGGAGACTCCGGGGCCAACGTCCTGACTTTC
TRBD2 TRBJ2-3 TRBV5-6 - CASSFGLAGGLWGTDTQYF TGTGCCAGCAGCTTCGGCCTAGCGGGAGGCCTCTGGGGGACAGATACGCAGTATTTT
TRBD1 TRBJ2-2 TRBV9 few CASSVNTGGSGELFF TGTGCCAGCAGCGTAAACACAGGGGGATCCGGGGAGCTGTTTTTT
TRBD2 TRBJ2-1 TRBV20-1 - CSAKTLAGAYNEQFF TGCAGTGCTAAAACACTAGCGGGAGCCTACAATGAGCAGTTCTTC
- TRBJ2-1 TRBV20-1 few CSAPDGNEQFF TGCAGTGCTCCAGACGGTAATGAGCAGTTCTTC
TRBD2 TRBJ2-7 TRBV12-3/TRBV12-4 many CASSFGAREYEQYF TGTGCCAGCAGTTTCGGGGCGCGGGAGTACGAGCAGTACTTC
- TRBJ2-5 TRBV19 - CASSSRKKETQYF TGTGCCAGTAGTTCTCGGAAGAAAGAGACCCAGTACTTC
- TRBJ2-7 TRBV20-1 - CSARSSRESPYEQYF TGCAGTGCTAGAAGTAGCCGGGAGAGTCCCTACGAGCAGTACTTC
- TRBJ1-5 TRBV15 once CATSRYRESNQPQHF TGTGCCACCAGCAGATACAGAGAGAGCAATCAGCCCCAGCATTTT
TRBD1 TRBJ2-1 TRBV19 few CASSAPGQGHNEQFF TGTGCCAGTAGCGCGCCGGGACAGGGTCACAATGAGCAGTTCTTC
- TRBJ1-2 TRBV11-2 few CASSSTPTGTSGYTF TGTGCCAGCAGCTCAACCCCCACAGGGACCTCTGGCTACACCTTC